The following is a T cell receptor (beta chain) sequence with its context. Its antigen has not been determined. No much larger clone exists at a distance of one base, and base qualities are not known. After stimulus-free culture of CFSE-labeled PBMCs, the autoproliferating (CFSEdim) and non-proliferating (CFSEhi) T cell fractions were sequenced separately. Altogether, roughly 50 million CFSE-labeled PBMCs were kept in culture for six to eight days with no stimulus, after which the replicate wells were combined. PBMCs were labeled with 0.4 to 0.55 uM CFSE and cultured without exogenous stimuli in serum-free AIM-V medium. Before use, PBMCs were isolated by Ficoll density gradient centrifugation and cryopreserved. Using a FACSAria III, live 7-AAD-negative cells were sorted, then washed with PBS and stored frozen at -80 degrees C as dry pellets. The sample is drawn from a study of memory B cells and T cells in multiple sclerosis (dated by TCRdb to 2016 to 2018). Turning to the overall study: The study compared TCR beta repertoires of autoproliferating peripheral T cells with brain lesion-infiltrating T cells in multiple sclerosis patients. TCR sequencing involved a couple of multiple sclerosis patients from whom brain lesions at autopsy or brain-infiltrating cells from biopsy were available.

The full study reports these points: Clone-set sizes differed between compartments, which influenced counts of shared clonotypes and required normalization.

V is trimmed back by 2 bases and J by 1 base, and the junction contains 4 bases that no gene match accounts for. As encoded in the germline V gene, CDR1 is SGHRS while CDR2 is YFSETQ. From its cysteine to its phenylalanine, the CDR3 spans 16 amino acids. CDR3 DNA only is kept here, 48 bases in frame from base 1. Genomic DNA was extracted, and the immunoSEQ Platform was used to amplify TCRbeta CDR3 regions from that DNA. Multiplex PCR, high-throughput sequencing and a vendor bioinformatics pipeline were brought together in the immunoSEQ assay. Processing in the source paper ran as follows. After discarding non-productive sequences and any CDR3s under 4 amino acids in length, clonotype frequencies were recalculated for each sample. In immunoSEQ Analyzer 2.0, a clonotype counted as shared when the CDR3 amino acid, V gene and J gene sequences were identical. To normalize repertoire overlap, the number of shared clonotypes was divided by the product of the two clone-set sizes and multiplied by 1000 to give arbitrary units. TCRdb retrieved this table from immuneACCESS and kept in-frame rearrangements only. Not all clones are present; in checked studies, unresolved V genes account for under half, and no reason is known for the remainder. The V and J calls and the clone size are those of that table, but D and trimming were determined from the DNA. The sample table records about 45,000 clones; approximately 80% of these occur just once. Clones ranked in the top ten supply about 1.1% of the sample.

The specimen was PBMCs from blood kept in culture. The chain links TRBV5-1 with TRBJ2-3; TRBD1 matches 10 bases in the middle. The TCR comes from a human donor with multiple sclerosis. CDR3 reads: CASSLGGTGGTDTQYF. The DNA sequence follows: TGCGCCAGCAGCTTAGGCGGGACAGGGGGCACAGATACGCAGTATTTT. Extended through the reference TRBV5-1 and TRBJ2-3 proteins, this CDR3 yields the full variable domain: KAGVTQTPRYLIKTRGQQVTLSCSPISGHRSVSWYQQTPGQGLQFLFEYFSETQRNKGNFPGRFSGRQFSNSRSEMNVSTLELGDSALYLCASSLGGTGGTDTQYFGPGTRLTVL.